This TCR beta chain was documented in a study of blood T cell repertoires in COVID-19. In the case of this clone: The junction departs from the called germline gene at one end, perhaps through a read error.

Methods used by the authors: How many nucleated cells were present was estimated from reference gene primer amplification. Method: immunoSEQ multiplex PCR; TCRdb's copy keeps in-frame clones and lacks some. Clone size and the V and J calls come from that table; the DNA yielded D and trimming. In the table there are about 70,000 clones, around 80% of which are singletons. The CDR3 is made up of 14 amino acids. Germline V CDR1 and CDR2: SEHNR, FQNEAQ (reference sequence). This clonotype was obtained from an elderly woman with active or convalescent COVID-19. Sequenced material: peripheral blood. The chain links TRBV7-9 to TRBJ2-7; D is possibly TRBD2 (5 bases). In nucleotides, the CDR3 is TGTGCCAGCAGCTTCCCCGGGGAGTCCAGCCGGGGTTCCTTC. Its protein is CASSFPGESSRGSF.